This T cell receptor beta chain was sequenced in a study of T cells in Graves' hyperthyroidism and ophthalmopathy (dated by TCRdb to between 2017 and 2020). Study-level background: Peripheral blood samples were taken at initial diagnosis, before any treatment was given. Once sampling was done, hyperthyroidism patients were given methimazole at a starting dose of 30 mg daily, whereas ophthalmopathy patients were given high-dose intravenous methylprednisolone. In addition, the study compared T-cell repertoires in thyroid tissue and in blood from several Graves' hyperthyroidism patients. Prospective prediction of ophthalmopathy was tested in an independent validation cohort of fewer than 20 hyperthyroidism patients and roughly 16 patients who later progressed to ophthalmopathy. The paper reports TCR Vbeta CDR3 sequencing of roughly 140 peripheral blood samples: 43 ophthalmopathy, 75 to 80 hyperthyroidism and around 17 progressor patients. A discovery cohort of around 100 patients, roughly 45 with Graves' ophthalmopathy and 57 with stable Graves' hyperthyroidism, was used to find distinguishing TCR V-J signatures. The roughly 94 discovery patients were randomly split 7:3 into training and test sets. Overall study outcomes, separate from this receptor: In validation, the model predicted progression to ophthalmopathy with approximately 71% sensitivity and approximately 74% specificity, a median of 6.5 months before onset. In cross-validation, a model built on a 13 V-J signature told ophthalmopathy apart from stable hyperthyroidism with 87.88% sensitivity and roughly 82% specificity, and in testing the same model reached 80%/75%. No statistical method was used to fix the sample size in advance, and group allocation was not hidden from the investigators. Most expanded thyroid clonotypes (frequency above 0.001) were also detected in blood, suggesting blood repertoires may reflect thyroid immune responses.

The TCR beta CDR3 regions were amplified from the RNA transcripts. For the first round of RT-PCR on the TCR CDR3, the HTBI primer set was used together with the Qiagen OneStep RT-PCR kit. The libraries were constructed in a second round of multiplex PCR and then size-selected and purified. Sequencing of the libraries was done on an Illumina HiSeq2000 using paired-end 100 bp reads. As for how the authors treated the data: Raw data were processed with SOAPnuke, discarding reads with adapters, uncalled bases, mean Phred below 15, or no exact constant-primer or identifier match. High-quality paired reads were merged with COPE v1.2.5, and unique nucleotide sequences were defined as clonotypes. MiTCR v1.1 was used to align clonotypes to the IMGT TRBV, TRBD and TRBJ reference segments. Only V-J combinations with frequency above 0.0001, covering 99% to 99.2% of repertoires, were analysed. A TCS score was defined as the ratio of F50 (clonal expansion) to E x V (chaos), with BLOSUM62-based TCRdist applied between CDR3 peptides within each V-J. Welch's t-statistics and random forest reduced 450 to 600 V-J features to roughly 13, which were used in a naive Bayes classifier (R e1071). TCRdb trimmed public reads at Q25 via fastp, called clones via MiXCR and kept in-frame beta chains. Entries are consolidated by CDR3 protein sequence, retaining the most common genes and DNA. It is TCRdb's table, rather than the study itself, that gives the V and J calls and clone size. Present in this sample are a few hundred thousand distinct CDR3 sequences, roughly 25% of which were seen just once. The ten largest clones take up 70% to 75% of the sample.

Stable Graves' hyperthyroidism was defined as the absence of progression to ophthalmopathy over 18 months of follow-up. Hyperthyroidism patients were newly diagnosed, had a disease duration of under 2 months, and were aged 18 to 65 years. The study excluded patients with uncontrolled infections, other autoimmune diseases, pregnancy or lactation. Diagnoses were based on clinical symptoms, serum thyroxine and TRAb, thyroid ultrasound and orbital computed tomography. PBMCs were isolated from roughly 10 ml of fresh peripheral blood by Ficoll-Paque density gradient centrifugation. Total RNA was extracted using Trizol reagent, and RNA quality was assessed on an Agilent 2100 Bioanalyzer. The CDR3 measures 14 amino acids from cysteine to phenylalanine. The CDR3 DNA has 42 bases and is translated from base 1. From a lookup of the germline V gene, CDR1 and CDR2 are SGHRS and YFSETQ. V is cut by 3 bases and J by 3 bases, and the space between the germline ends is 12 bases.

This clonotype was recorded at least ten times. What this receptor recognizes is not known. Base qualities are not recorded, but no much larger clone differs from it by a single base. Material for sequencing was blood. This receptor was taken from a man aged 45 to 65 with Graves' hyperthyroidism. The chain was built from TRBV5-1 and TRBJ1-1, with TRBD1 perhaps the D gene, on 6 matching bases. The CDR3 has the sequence CASSWNPGDTEAFF. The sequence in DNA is TGCGCCAGCAGCTGGAACCCAGGGGACACTGAAGCTTTCTTT.